This is a list of T cell receptor beta chains from one sample in a study of vaccination and CD4 T cells after COVID-19. What these receptors recognize is not known. MiXCR was run by TCRdb on the PCR reads, yielding one entry per CDR3 protein. This repertoire shows 15,000 to 20,000 distinct CDR3 sequences, around 30% found once; its top ten account for roughly 14%. The sequencing sample was made of cultured CD4+ T cells from blood. These receptor sequences come from a human donor with COVID-19. Each CDR3 is given with its conserved first and last residue. Each record gives: D gene, J gene, V gene, clone size, CDR3 DNA, CDR3 protein. A D gene is named only where the DNA matches it firmly. Rows give clone size only sometimes, using once, few, many, or a class for an expanded clone.

TRBD1,TRBJ1-5,TRBV28,few,TGTGCCAGCAGCATAGACAGGGGAGAGAGTCAGCCCCAGCATTTT,CASSIDRGESQPQHF
.,TRBJ2-2,TRBV9,.,TGTGCCAGCAGCGTAGAAGGGTGGGGGGCGAACGGGGAGCTGTTTTTT,CASSVEGWGANGELFF
.,TRBJ1-2,TRBV5-1,.,TGCGCCAGCAGCTTGGAGCTGTTTGCCCTCACTCCGAACTATGGCTACACCTTC,CASSLELFALTPNYGYTF
.,TRBJ1-6,TRBV19,.,TGTGCCAGTAGTACCCACCGGGCCGGGGCTTCACCCCTCCACTTT,CASSTHRAGASPLHF
.,TRBJ2-3,TRBV7-2,.,TGTGCCAGCAGCTTAGGTAGCGGATACACAGATACGCAGTATTTT,CASSLGSGYTDTQYF
TRBD1,TRBJ1-5,TRBV7-9,few,TGTGCCAGCAGCCGGGACAGGGGCTTTCGGCGCCAGCATTTT,CASSRDRGFRRQHF
.,TRBJ1-2,TRBV6-2/TRBV6-3,few,TGTGCCAGCAGTTACGGCTATGGCTACACCTTC,CASSYGYGYTF
.,TRBJ1-5,TRBV18,.,TGTGCCAGCTCACCGGGAGGAGGCAATCAGCCCCAGCATTTT,CASSPGGGNQPQHF
.,TRBJ1-3,TRBV12-3/TRBV12-4,.,TGTGCCAGCAGTTTACGACGGATCGACTCTGGAAACACCATATATTTT,CASSLRRIDSGNTIYF
TRBD1,TRBJ1-3,TRBV20-1,.,TGCAGTGCTGAGCCGTTCGGGACAGGGGGGCACTCTGGAAACACCATATATTTT,CSAEPFGTGGHSGNTIYF
.,TRBJ1-1,TRBV6-1,few,TGTGCCAGCATCAGGGTGAACACTGAAGCTTTCTTT,CASIRVNTEAFF
.,TRBJ1-2,TRBV7-2,few,TGTGCCAGCAGCTTAGACAGGAGCAACTATGGCTACACCTTC,CASSLDRSNYGYTF
TRBD2,TRBJ2-1,TRBV20-1,few,TGCAGTGCTTCCCTCGGGGGGGATTATGAGCAGTTCTTC,CSASLGGDYEQFF
.,TRBJ2-1,TRBV30,.,TGTGCCTGGAGCTACAGTGATGAGCAGTTCTTC,CAWSYSDEQFF
TRBD1,TRBJ2-7,TRBV27,.,TGTGCCAGCAGTGTCTCCAGGGGGCCCTACGAGCAGTACTTC,CASSVSRGPYEQYF
TRBD2,TRBJ2-1,TRBV6-5,.,TGTGCCAGCAGTTACTGGATAGCGGGGAGTAATGAGCAGTTCTTC,CASSYWIAGSNEQFF
.,TRBJ1-3,TRBV18,.,TGTGCCAGCTCACCATCAGGGATTGTAAACACCATATATTTT,CASSPSGIVNTIYF
.,TRBJ2-6,TRBV20-1,once,TGCAGTGCTAGCGCGAGGCGGAGCTTCTCTGGGGCCAACGTCCTGACTTTC,CSASARRSFSGANVLTF
.,TRBJ2-3,TRBV6-5,few,TGTGCCAGCAGTTACGGTTCTGGTTCAGATACGCAGTATTTT,CASSYGSGSDTQYF
.,TRBJ1-1,TRBV2,few,TGTGCCAGCAGGGGGAGGATGAACACTGAAGCTTTCTTT,CASRGRMNTEAFF
.,TRBJ1-2,TRBV11-2,few,TGTGCCAGCAGCCCCGGCGGGGTACATGGCTACACCTTC,CASSPGGVHGYTF
.,TRBJ2-1,TRBV6-1,.,TGTGCCAGCAGTCGGAAGGGTCGGTCCTACAATGAGCAGTTCTTC,CASSRKGRSYNEQFF
.,TRBJ1-5,TRBV4-2,few,TGTGCCAGCAGCCAAGAGTTAAGGAACGACGGCAATCAGCCCCAGCATTTT,CASSQELRNDGNQPQHF
.,TRBJ2-2,TRBV11-2,.,TGTGCCAGCAGCCGATCCGGTGGCACCGGGGAGCTGTTTTTT,CASSRSGGTGELFF
.,TRBJ1-2,TRBV25-1,.,TGTGCCAGCAGTGAAGGCAGATATGGCTACACCTTC,CASSEGRYGYTF
TRBD1,TRBJ2-7,TRBV11-2,.,TGTGCCAGCAGCTTTCAGACAGGGGCATTGAGCGAGCAGTACTTC,CASSFQTGALSEQYF
TRBD1,TRBJ2-7,TRBV6-1,few,TGTGCCAGCATGATAATGACAGGGCCCGACTACGAGCAGTACTTC,CASMIMTGPDYEQYF
TRBD2,TRBJ2-3,TRBV10-3,few,TGTGCCACCCTTTTAGCGGGAGGGAGCACAGATACGCAGTATTTT,CATLLAGGSTDTQYF
TRBD1,TRBJ1-1,TRBV12-3/TRBV12-4,.,TGTGCCAGCAGTTTATTGAGGGGGCGGGTGGGAGACACTGAAGCTTTCTTT,CASSLLRGRVGDTEAFF
TRBD2,TRBJ2-5,TRBV7-2,few,TGTGCCAGCAGCCCGGGGGGGCGGGGTGAGGGAGAGACCCAGTACTTC,CASSPGGRGEGETQYF
TRBD2,TRBJ2-7,TRBV2,.,TGTGCCGGAGCAGATAGCGGGGGGACCTACGAGCAGTACTTC,CAGADSGGTYEQYF
TRBD2,TRBJ2-2,TRBV9,.,TGTGCCAGCAGCGGCGGGGTAGCGGGGGCGCTGAACACCGGGGAGCTGTTTTTT,CASSGGVAGALNTGELFF
.,TRBJ1-2,TRBV29-1,few,TGCAGCGTTGTCCGGGACCCCACCCGCTACACCTTC,CSVVRDPTRYTF
.,TRBJ1-1,TRBV2,.,TGTGCCAGCAGTGTGGGGGGGGCAGGGATTATTTTTGTCGCTGAAGCTTTCTTT,CASSVGGAGIIFVAEAFF
.,TRBJ2-2,TRBV14,.,TGTGCCAGCAGCCAAAATGGGTTAACCGGGGAGCTGTTTTTT,CASSQNGLTGELFF
.,TRBJ1-2,TRBV4-3,few,TGCGCCAGCAGCCAAGGTCCGGGACAAGGCTATGGCTACACCTTC,CASSQGPGQGYGYTF
TRBD1,TRBJ1-2,TRBV14,.,TGTGCCAGCAGCGCGGGACAGGTACTGGTTTCGGGCGGCTACACCTTC,CASSAGQVLVSGGYTF
.,TRBJ2-1,TRBV5-1,.,TGCGCCAGCAGCCCGCTACTAACCGGGTCTGGTGAGCAGTTCTTC,CASSPLLTGSGEQFF
.,TRBJ1-2,TRBV20-1,few,TGCAGTGCCGCGGCACCCTGGGACTATGGCTACACCTTC,CSAAAPWDYGYTF
.,TRBJ1-4,TRBV19,few,TGTGCCAGTAGTATCACCGGGACAAGTAATGAAAAACTGTTTTTT,CASSITGTSNEKLFF
TRBD1,TRBJ1-1,TRBV5-4,few,TGTGCCAGCAGCCGGGGACAGGGGAACACTGAAGCTTTCTTT,CASSRGQGNTEAFF
.,TRBJ1-2,TRBV19,.,TGTGCCAGTAGTATTCAGACTTCTGGTAACTATGGCTACACCTTC,CASSIQTSGNYGYTF
.,TRBJ2-5,TRBV7-8,few,TGTGCCAGCAGCCCGTCGGGCGGGGAGACCCAGTACTTC,CASSPSGGETQYF
.,TRBJ1-6,TRBV6-5,few,TGTGCCAGCAGTTACGCGACAGTAGATTCACCCCTCCACTTT,CASSYATVDSPLHF
.,TRBJ1-3,TRBV25-1,few,TGTGCCAGCAGTGTCTGGGGGAGCTCTGGAAACACCATATATTTT,CASSVWGSSGNTIYF
TRBD1,TRBJ2-5,TRBV7-3,.,TGTGCCAGCAGCCCAGACAGGGCCCAAGAGACCCAGTACTTC,CASSPDRAQETQYF